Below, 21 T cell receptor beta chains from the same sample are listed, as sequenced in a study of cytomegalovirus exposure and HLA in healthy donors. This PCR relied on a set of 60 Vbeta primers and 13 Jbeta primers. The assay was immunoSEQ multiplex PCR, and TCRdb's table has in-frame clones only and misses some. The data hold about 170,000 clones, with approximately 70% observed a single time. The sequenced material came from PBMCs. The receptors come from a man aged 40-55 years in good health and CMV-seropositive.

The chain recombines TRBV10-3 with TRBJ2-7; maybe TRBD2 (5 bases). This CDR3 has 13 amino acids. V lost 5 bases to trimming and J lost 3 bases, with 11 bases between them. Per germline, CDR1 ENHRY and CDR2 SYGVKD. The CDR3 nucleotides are TGTGCCATCAGTCCGGAGACTAACTACGAGCAGTACTTC. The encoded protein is CAISPETNYEQYF.

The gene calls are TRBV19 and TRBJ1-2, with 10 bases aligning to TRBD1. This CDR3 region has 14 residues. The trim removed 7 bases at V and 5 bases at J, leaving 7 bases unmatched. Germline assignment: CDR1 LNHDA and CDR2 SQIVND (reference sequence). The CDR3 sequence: CASKGTGERYGYTF. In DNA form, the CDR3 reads TGTGCCAGTAAGGGGACAGGGGAGAGATATGGCTACACCTTC.

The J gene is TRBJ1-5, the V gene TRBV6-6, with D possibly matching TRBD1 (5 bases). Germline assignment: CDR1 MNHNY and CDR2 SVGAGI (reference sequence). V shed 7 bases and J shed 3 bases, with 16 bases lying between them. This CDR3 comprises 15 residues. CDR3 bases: TGTGCCAGCACCGTCAGGGAGGGGCTCAATCAGCCCCAGCATTTT. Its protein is CASTVREGLNQPQHF.

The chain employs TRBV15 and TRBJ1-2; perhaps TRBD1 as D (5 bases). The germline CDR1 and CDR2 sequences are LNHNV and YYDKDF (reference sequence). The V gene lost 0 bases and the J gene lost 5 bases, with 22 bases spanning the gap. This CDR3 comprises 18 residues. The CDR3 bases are TGTGCCACCAGCAGAGAAGGGGCCAGGGAAGTGGGAGGATATGGCTACACCTTC. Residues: CATSREGAREVGGYGYTF.

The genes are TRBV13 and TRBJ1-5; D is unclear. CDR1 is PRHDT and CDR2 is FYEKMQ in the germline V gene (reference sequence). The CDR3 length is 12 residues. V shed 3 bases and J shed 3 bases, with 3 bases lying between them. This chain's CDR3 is CASSFYNQPQHF. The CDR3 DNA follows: TGTGCCAGCAGCTTCTACAATCAGCCCCAGCATTTT.

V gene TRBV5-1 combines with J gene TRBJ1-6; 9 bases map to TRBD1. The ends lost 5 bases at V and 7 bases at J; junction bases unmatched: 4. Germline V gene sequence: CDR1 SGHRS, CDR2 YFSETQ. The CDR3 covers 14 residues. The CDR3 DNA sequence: TGCGCCAGCAGGCCGGGACAGGGAAATTCACCCCTCCACTTT. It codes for CASRPGQGNSPLHF.

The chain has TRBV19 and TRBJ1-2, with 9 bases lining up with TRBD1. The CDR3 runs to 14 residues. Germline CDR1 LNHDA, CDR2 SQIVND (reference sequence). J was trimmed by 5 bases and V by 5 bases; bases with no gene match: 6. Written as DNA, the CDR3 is TGTGCCAGTAGTTTACAGGGGGCGTTTTATGGCTACACCTTC. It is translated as CASSLQGAFYGYTF.

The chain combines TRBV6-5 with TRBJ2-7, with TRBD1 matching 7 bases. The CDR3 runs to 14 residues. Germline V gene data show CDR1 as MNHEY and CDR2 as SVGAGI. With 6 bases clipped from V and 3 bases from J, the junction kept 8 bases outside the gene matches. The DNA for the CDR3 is TGTGCCAGCAGGCCGACAGGGACATACTACGAGCAGTACTTC. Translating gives CASRPTGTYYEQYF.

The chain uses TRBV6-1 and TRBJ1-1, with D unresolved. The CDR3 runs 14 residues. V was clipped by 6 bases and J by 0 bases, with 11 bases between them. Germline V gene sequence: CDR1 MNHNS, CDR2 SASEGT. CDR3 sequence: CASRGWAMNTEAFF. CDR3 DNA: TGTGCCAGCAGGGGTTGGGCAATGAACACTGAAGCTTTCTTT.

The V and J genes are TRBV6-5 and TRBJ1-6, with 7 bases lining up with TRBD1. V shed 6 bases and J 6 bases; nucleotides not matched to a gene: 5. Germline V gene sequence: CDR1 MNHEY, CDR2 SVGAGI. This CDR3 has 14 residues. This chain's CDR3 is CASSEGQFNSPLHF. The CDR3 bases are TGTGCCAGCAGCGAGGGACAGTTTAATTCACCCCTCCACTTT.

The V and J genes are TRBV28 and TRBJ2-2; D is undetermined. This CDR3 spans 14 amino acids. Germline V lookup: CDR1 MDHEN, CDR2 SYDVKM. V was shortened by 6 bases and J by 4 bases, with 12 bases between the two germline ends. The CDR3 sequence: CASSPSQSTGELFF. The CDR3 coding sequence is TGTGCCAGCAGCCCATCACAGTCCACCGGGGAGCTGTTTTTT.

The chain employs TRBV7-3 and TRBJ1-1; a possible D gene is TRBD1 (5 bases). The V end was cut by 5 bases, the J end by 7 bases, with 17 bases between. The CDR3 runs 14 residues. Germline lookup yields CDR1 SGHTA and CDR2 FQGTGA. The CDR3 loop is CASSNRGGQGEAFF. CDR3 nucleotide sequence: TGTGCCAGCAGCAATAGGGGTGGGCAGGGTGAAGCTTTCTTT.

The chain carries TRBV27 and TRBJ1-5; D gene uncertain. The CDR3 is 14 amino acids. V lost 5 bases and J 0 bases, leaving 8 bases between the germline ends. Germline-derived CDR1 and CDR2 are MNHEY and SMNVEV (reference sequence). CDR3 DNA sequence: TGTGCCAGCAGTCTCACCGGTAGCAATCAGCCCCAGCATTTT. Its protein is CASSLTGSNQPQHF.

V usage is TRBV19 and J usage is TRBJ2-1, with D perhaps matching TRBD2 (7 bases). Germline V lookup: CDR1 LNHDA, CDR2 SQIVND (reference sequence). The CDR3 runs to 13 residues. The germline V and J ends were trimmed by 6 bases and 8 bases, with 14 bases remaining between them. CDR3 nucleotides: TGTGCCAGTAGCTCCGGGGAGGGGGATGAGCAGTTCTTC. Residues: CASSSGEGDEQFF.

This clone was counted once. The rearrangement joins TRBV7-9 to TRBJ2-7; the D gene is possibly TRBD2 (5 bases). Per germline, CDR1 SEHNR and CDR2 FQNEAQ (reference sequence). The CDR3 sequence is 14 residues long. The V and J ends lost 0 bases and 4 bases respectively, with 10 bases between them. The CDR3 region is CASSLARDTYEQYF. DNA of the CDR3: TGTGCCAGCAGCTTAGCACGGGATACATACGAGCAGTACTTC. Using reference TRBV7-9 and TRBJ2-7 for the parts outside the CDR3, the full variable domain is DTGVSQNPRHKITKRGQNVTFRCDPISEHNRLYWYRQTLGQGPEFLTYFQNEAQLEKSRLLSDRFSAERPKGSFSTLEIQRTEQGDSAMYLCASSLARDTYEQYFGPGTRLTVT.

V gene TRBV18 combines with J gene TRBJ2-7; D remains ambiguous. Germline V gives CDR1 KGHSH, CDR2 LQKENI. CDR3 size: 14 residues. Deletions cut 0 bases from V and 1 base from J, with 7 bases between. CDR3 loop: CASSPPTASYEQYF. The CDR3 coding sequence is TGTGCCAGCTCACCACCAACAGCATCCTACGAGCAGTACTTC.

This CDR3 is CASSDSGGSNQPQHF. CDR3 sequence (DNA): TGTGCCAGCAGCGATTCGGGGGGTAGCAATCAGCCCCAGCATTTT. The chain carries TRBV9 and TRBJ1-5; a possible D gene is TRBD1 (5 bases). This CDR3 is 15 amino acids long. Germline CDR1 SGDLS, CDR2 YYNGEE. V lost 3 bases to trimming and J lost 0 bases, with 10 bases between them.

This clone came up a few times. The CDR3 region is CASSVAQGSFMNTEAFF. DNA for the CDR3: TGTGCCAGCAGCGTAGCACAGGGCTCTTTCATGAACACTGAAGCTTTCTTT. The chain couples TRBV9 to TRBJ1-1, with a weak D call TRBD1 (6 bases). The CDR3 spans 17 residues. Germline V gene data show CDR1 as SGDLS and CDR2 as YYNGEE. V lost 0 bases and J lost 0, with 15 bases in between.

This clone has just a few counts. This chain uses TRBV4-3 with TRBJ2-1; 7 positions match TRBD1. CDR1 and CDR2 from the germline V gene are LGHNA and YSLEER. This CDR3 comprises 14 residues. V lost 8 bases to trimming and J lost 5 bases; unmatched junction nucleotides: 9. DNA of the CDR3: TGCGCCAGCTCTAGGGGGCTTGGCGACAATGAGCAGTTCTTC. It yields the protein CASSRGLGDNEQFF.

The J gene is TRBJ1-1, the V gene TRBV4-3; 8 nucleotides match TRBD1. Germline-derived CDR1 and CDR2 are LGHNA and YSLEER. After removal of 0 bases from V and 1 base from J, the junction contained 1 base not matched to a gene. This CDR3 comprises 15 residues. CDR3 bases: TGCGCCAGCAGCCAAGAAACAGGGGGGAACACTGAAGCTTTCTTT. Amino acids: CASSQETGGNTEAFF.

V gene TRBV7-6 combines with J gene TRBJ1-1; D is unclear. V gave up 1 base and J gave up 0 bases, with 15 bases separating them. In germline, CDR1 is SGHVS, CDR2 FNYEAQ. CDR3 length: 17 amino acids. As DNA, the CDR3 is TGTGCCAGCAGCTTAGATCCCTCGCCTACCCTGAACACTGAAGCTTTCTTT. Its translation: CASSLDPSPTLNTEAFF.